This record looks at one T cell receptor (beta chain) sequence and its context. Its antigen is unknown. The data are from a study of lymphopenia after photon versus proton radiotherapy. Whole-study results and caveats: After lymphocyte nadir, photon-treated repertoires showed oligoclonal expansion, especially CD8+ Temra. Larger post-nadir TCR diversity loss correlated inversely with survival in deceased patients. Under photons, naive T cells and diversity fell while effector/memory populations rose. Better survival with proton therapy was suggested as possible, not demonstrated.

Clones were sequenced by immunoSEQ multiplex PCR, and TCRdb holds only the in-frame ones, with some missing. This table holds roughly 40,000 clones, about 83% found once. The germline gives CDR1 MNHEY, CDR2 SMNVEV (reference sequence). The CDR3 extends over 14 amino acids. Trimming at V came to 8 bases and at J to 1 base, leaving 7 bases not matched to a gene. Specimen: peripheral blood, collected from a patient treated with proton-based radiotherapy. V gene TRBV27 combines with J gene TRBJ1-1; 7 bases agree with TRBD1. This sequence was found in a woman aged 70 to 79 with pancreatic cancer. The CDR3 DNA sequence: TGTGCCAGCTACCCGGCAGGGGGGAACACTGAAGCTTTCTTT. It yields the protein CASYPAGGNTEAFF.